What follows describes a single T cell receptor (beta chain). Trimming took 2 bases from V and 9 from J, leaving 8 bases between them. The CDR3 covers 12 residues. The data derive from a study of T cells in Graves' hyperthyroidism and ophthalmopathy. Amplification of TCR beta CDR3 regions used RNA as the template. The TCR CDR3 was amplified in a first-round RT-PCR using the HTBI primer set. TCRdb itself ran the multiplex PCR reads through MiXCR, one entry per CDR3 protein. Of about 640,000 distinct CDR3 sequences in the sample, about a fifth were seen once. This sequence was found in a man between 25 and 39 years old with Graves' ophthalmopathy. Sequencing was carried out using blood. The gene calls are TRBV12-3 or TRBV12-4 and TRBJ2-1, with D perhaps TRBD2 (5 bases). The CDR3 here is CASSLWSGEQFF. In DNA form, the CDR3 reads TGTGCCAGCAGTTTATGGAGCGGTGAGCAGTTCTTC.